The T cell receptor beta chain under discussion was sequenced for a study of cytomegalovirus exposure and HLA in healthy donors. Overall study results and limits: On later analysis, the bulk of CMV-associated TCR beta chains appeared to be HLA-restricted.

This clone was seen only once. Its antigen remains unidentified. 13 Jbeta primers and 60 Vbeta primers were used for the PCR. Sequencing used immunoSEQ multiplex PCR; TCRdb keeps in-frame clones, though not all of them. The table lists some 98,000 clones, around 70% of them singletons, with less than 2.5% in the top ten. V was shortened by 6 bases and J by 0 bases, with 8 bases between the two germline ends. Germline V gives CDR1 MNHEY, CDR2 SVGAGI. This CDR3 is 13 amino acids long. The chain uses TRBV6-5 and TRBJ1-2; D remains ambiguous. Sequencing was carried out using PBMCs. The sequence came from a man in his fifties in good health and CMV-seronegative. In DNA form, the CDR3 reads TGTGCCAGCAGATCCTATACTAACTATGGCTACACCTTC. Amino acids: CASRSYTNYGYTF.